The 17 T cell receptor beta chains presented below share a single source sample, sequenced in a study of Ad26.COV2.S vaccination and SARS-CoV-2 variants. The protocol was immunoSEQ multiplex PCR, while the TCRdb copy is restricted to in-frame clones and leaves out a portion. The repertoire holds nearly 400,000 clones, 75% to 90% seen once, with 1.5% to 2% in the top ten. As to treatment: roughly 18 received Ad26.COV2.S at low or high dose, single or two shots; a few received placebo; per-sample allocation not given. At day 63 after the first vaccine or placebo injection, samples were drawn. Here the sequenced sample was peripheral blood, taken in a trial of Ad26.COV2.S vaccine versus placebo. The receptor set was obtained from a person aged 18-65 years who received the Ad26.COV2.S COVID-19 vaccine or a placebo.

V is TRBV4-1 and J is TRBJ2-3; 7 positions agree with TRBD2. CDR1 is MGHRA, CDR2 YSYEKL, per germline. The CDR3 spans 17 residues. V dropped 0 bases and J dropped 3; count of bases not matched to a gene: 9. The CDR3 bases are TGCGCCAGCAGCCAAGAAGGAGGTGGCGGGAGAACAGATACGCAGTATTTT. Translated: CASSQEGGGGRTDTQYF.

This rearrangement joins TRBV9 to TRBJ2-2; TRBD2 agrees at 8 bases. V shed 4 bases, J shed 3 bases, and the junction held 5 bases outside the gene matches. Looked up from germline, CDR1 is SGDLS and CDR2 is YYNGEE. This CDR3 has 15 amino acids. CDR3 protein: CASSPRLAYTGELFF. In DNA form, the CDR3 reads TGTGCCAGCAGCCCCCGACTAGCGTACACCGGGGAGCTGTTTTTT. The full variable domain, rest sourced from reference TRBV9 and TRBJ2-2, is DSGVTQTPKHLITATGQRVTLRCSPRSGDLSVYWYQQSLDQGLQFLIQYYNGEERAKGNILERFSAQQFPDLHSELNLSSLELGDSALYFCASSPRLAYTGELFFGEGSRLTVL.

The rearrangement links TRBV9 to TRBJ1-6; 8 positions agree with TRBD1. Germline V gene lookup returns CDR1 SGDLS and CDR2 YYNGEE. This CDR3 comprises 18 residues. V lost 0 bases, J lost 6 bases, and 11 bases stayed unmatched. The CDR3 is CASSVGPNNRGTNSPLHF. The CDR3 DNA reads as TGTGCCAGCAGCGTAGGGCCGAACAACAGGGGGACTAATTCACCCCTCCACTTT. Drawing the rest from reference TRBV9 and TRBJ1-6, the complete variable domain is DSGVTQTPKHLITATGQRVTLRCSPRSGDLSVYWYQQSLDQGLQFLIQYYNGEERAKGNILERFSAQQFPDLHSELNLSSLELGDSALYFCASSVGPNNRGTNSPLHFGNGTRLTVT.

The rearrangement uses TRBV9 and TRBJ2-1, with 7 bases matching TRBD1. Germline V gene sequence: CDR1 SGDLS, CDR2 YYNGEE. CDR3 length: 19 amino acids. V was clipped by 0 bases and J by 0 bases; unmatched bases: 12. The DNA for the CDR3 is TGTGCCAGCAGCGTAGCCCCAGGGGGACAACTATCCTCCTACAATGAGCAGTTCTTC. Its protein is CASSVAPGGQLSSYNEQFF.

This chain uses TRBV28 with TRBJ2-1; 7 nucleotides align to TRBD1. Germline V gives CDR1 MDHEN, CDR2 SYDVKM. The CDR3 consists of 17 residues. The junction had 10 bases not matched to a gene; V was cut back by 3 bases and J by 2 bases. The CDR3 nucleotides read TGTGCCAGCAGTTTCTCTTCTACAGGGGCGACCTACAATGAGCAGTTCTTC. This encodes CASSFSSTGATYNEQFF.

The chain is built from TRBV27 and TRBJ1-1; D is undetermined. The CDR3 is made up of 13 amino acids. CDR1 is MNHEY, CDR2 SMNVEV, per germline (reference sequence). With 6 bases removed from V and 1 base from J, the gap between germline ends came to 9 bases. CDR3 DNA sequence: TGTGCCAGCAGGTATTATCCGAACACTGAAGCTTTCTTT. The encoded protein is CASRYYPNTEAFF.

A note on this clone: Other nucleotide sequences from this sample produce the same CDR3. The V call is TRBV6-1, the J call TRBJ2-6, with D hard to call. This CDR3 contains 15 residues. The ends were cut back, 2 bases at V and 1 base at J, with 6 bases in the middle. Germline V lookup: CDR1 MNHNS, CDR2 SASEGT. The CDR3 protein is CASSERGSGANVLTF. In DNA form, the CDR3 reads TGTGCCAGCAGTGAACGCGGATCTGGGGCCAACGTCCTGACTTTC.

This chain joins TRBV9 and TRBJ1-1, with TRBD1 as a possible D gene (5 bases). Trimming left V 4 bases short and J 0 bases short, with 13 bases between. The CDR3 is 15 residues long. The germline CDR1 and CDR2 sequences are SGDLS and YYNGEE. In DNA, the CDR3 is TGTGCCAGCAGCTCCTCGACAGTTATGAACACTGAAGCTTTCTTT. It is translated as CASSSSTVMNTEAFF.

This clone was seen a handful of times. This rearrangement joins TRBV6-1 to TRBJ1-6; D gene uncertain. The V and J ends lost 3 bases and 5 bases respectively, with 5 bases between them. In germline, CDR1 is MNHNS, CDR2 SASEGT. The CDR3 consists of 13 residues. The CDR3 reads CASSDVNNSPLHF. CDR3 in DNA: TGTGCCAGCAGTGATGTAAATAATTCACCCCTCCACTTT.

Worth noting for this clone: The junction and the germline gene differ at one end; a read error may be behind it. The CDR3 region has the DNA TGTGCCAGCAGCCCCCCTTCCAATAAGCAGTTCTTC. This sequence encodes CASSPPSNKQFF. The V and J genes are TRBV3-1 (or the pseudogene TRBV3-2) and TRBJ2-1; D gene unclear. Germline loops: CDR1 LGHDT, CDR2 YNNKEL (reference sequence). This CDR3 has 12 residues.

The chain couples TRBV5-1 to TRBJ2-1; perhaps TRBD2 as D (6 bases). Germline lookup yields CDR1 SGHRS and CDR2 YFSETQ. This CDR3 region has 15 residues. The V end lost 0 bases, the J end lost 5 bases, and 12 bases lay between the germline ends. Written as DNA, the CDR3 is TGCGCCAGCAGCTTGGATGGGACTCATAACAATGAGCAGTTCTTC. Its translation is CASSLDGTHNNEQFF.

V and J are TRBV11-1 and TRBJ2-1; 8 bases agree with TRBD2. After removal of 5 bases from V and 5 bases from J, the junction contained 8 bases not matched to a gene. The CDR3 loop spans 15 amino acids. From germline, CDR1 is SGHAT and CDR2 FQDESV (reference sequence). The CDR3 nucleotides read TGTGCCAGCAGCCAACAAACTAGCGGCCACAATGAGCAGTTCTTC. Translating it yields CASSQQTSGHNEQFF.

This chain joins TRBV11-3 and TRBJ2-2, with D hard to call. The CDR3 extends over 13 amino acids. The germline V and J ends were trimmed by 2 bases and 5 bases, with 6 bases remaining between them. The V gene's germline CDR1 is SGHNT and CDR2 YENEEA. CDR3 coding DNA: TGTGCCAGCAGCTTATACGGTACCGGGGAGCTGTTTTTT. Translated, it gives CASSLYGTGELFF.

The chain uses TRBV28 and TRBJ2-7, with D maybe TRBD2 (6 bases). V lost 10 bases, J lost 2 bases, and 18 bases lay in between. The CDR3 runs to 14 residues. From germline, CDR1 is MDHEN and CDR2 SYDVKM. DNA of the CDR3: TGTGCCACCAATACCGGGACTCTACCCTACGAGCAGTACTTC. Its protein is CATNTGTLPYEQYF. The whole variable domain, remainder taken from reference TRBV28 and TRBJ2-7, is DVKVTQSSRYLVKRTGEKVFLECVQDMDHENMFWYRQDPGLGLRLIYFSYDVKMKEKGDIPEGYSVSREKKERFSLILESASTNQTSMYLCATNTGTLPYEQYFGPGTRLTVT.

This clone has just one count. The chain has TRBV27 and TRBJ2-7; 7 bases are a match to TRBD2. The CDR3 length is 18 residues. The V gene's germline CDR1 is MNHEY and CDR2 SMNVEV (reference sequence). The J segment lost 0 bases and the V segment lost 5 bases, leaving 16 bases of the junction unmatched. The CDR3 spells CASSPPLLLGGGSYEQYF. Here the CDR3 DNA reads TGTGCCAGCAGTCCACCCCTTCTTTTGGGGGGGGGCTCCTACGAGCAGTACTTC.

The chain uses TRBV27 and TRBJ2-7, with 7 bases lining up with TRBD1. After removal of 5 bases from V and 4 bases from J, the junction contained 14 bases not matched to a gene. Germline values: CDR1 MNHEY, CDR2 SMNVEV (reference sequence). The CDR3 is 16 residues long. The CDR3 nucleotides are TGTGCCAGCAGTCCCCACAACAGGGGCGGTTGGTACGAGCAGTACTTC. Amino acid sequence: CASSPHNRGGWYEQYF.

The chain employs TRBV3-1 (or the pseudogene TRBV3-2) and TRBJ2-7; 8 nucleotides line up with TRBD2. CDR3 length: 19 residues. V lost 3 bases and J lost 0; bases outside the gene matches: 16. Per the germline V gene, CDR1 is LGHDT and CDR2 is YNNKEL (reference sequence). The DNA of the CDR3 is TGTGCCAGCAGCCAGGTTGATACCGGGACTAGTCGCAGCTCCTACGAGCAGTACTTC. It encodes CASSQVDTGTSRSSYEQYF.